This TCR beta chain comes out of a study of T cells in women clearing cervical HPV infection. TCRdb's table, derived via immunoSEQ multiplex PCR, lists solely in-frame clones and lacks some. The specimen's table records approximately 52,000 clones. The study's findings and limits: T-cell numbers per sample were unknown and may explain richness differences. Effector/memory and HPV-specific T cells were not isolated, and association timing is unknown.

Turning to this clone: The antigen remains unidentified. The CDR3 is cut off 3 residues early in the read; its end comes from the germline J gene.

There are 14 residues in the CDR3. Germline lookup yields CDR1 ENHRY and CDR2 SYGVKD. J lost 4 bases, V lost 3 bases, and 5 bases had no gene match. Sequenced input: blood buffy coat. This clonotype originated in a woman aged 18 to 69 with a cervical HPV16 infection that either progressed to CIN3+ or cleared (not recorded which). The rearrangement uses TRBV10-3 and TRBJ1-2; 7 bases are a match to TRBD1. The sequenced part of the CDR3 DNA is TGTGCCATCAGTGAACCGACAGGGCGCTATGGC. This encodes CAISEPTGRYG. In full, the CDR3 reads CAISEPTGRYGYTF.